The 31 T cell receptor beta chains below come from one sample, sequenced in a study of graft-versus-host responses after intestinal transplantation (dated by TCRdb to the early 2020s). The library was made by the immunoSEQ multiplex PCR assay. What TCRdb holds here is the immuneACCESS table cut down to in-frame rearrangements. Part of the clones is not present; checked against another copy, under half of the missing clones reflect an unresolved V gene, and the others are unexplained. Here the sample has approximately 20,000 clones; roughly nine tenths occur a single time. 40% to 60% of the sample is held by the ten biggest clonotypes. Sequencing was performed on bone marrow, taken roughly 19 weeks after transplant. The receptors here all came from a human patient who received an intestinal transplant, so some T cells may come from the graft donor.

Turning to this clone: The germline gene is not matched at one end of the junction; a read error may be the cause. The chain has TRBV6-5 and TRBJ1-2, with TRBD1 identical over 7 bases. The CDR3 loop spans 15 amino acids. Germline-derived CDR1 and CDR2 are MNHEY and SVGAGI. The CDR3 reads CATSPAQTGNYGYTF. CDR3 DNA: TGTGCCACCAGTCCTGCCCAGACAGGGAACTATGGCTACACCTTC.

The chain recombines TRBV14 with TRBJ2-1, with TRBD1 matching over 7 bases. The CDR3 length is 15 residues. CDR1 is SGHDN and CDR2 is FVKESK in the germline V gene. Losses at the gene ends were 3 bases for V and 6 bases for J; bases not matched to a gene: 8. The CDR3 region has the DNA TGTGCCAGCAGCCACCGACAGGGTGGCAGCAATGAGCAGTTCTTC. Its protein is CASSHRQGGSNEQFF.

The chain combines TRBV7-9 with TRBJ1-1; TRBD1 might be the D (6 bases). Trimming removed 5 bases at V and 4 bases at J, with 23 bases between. CDR3 length: 17 amino acids. The V gene's germline CDR1 is SEHNR and CDR2 FQNEAQ (reference sequence). The CDR3 sequence is CASSPKSPTGPGTEAFF. The CDR3 coding sequence is TGTGCCAGCAGCCCCAAATCACCAACAGGGCCGGGCACTGAAGCTTTCTTT.

V usage is TRBV6-5 and J usage is TRBJ1-5; D perhaps matches TRBD1 (6 bases). With 6 bases removed from V and 8 bases from J, the gap between germline ends came to 17 bases. This CDR3 region has 14 residues. CDR1 is MNHEY and CDR2 is SVGAGI in the germline V gene. The CDR3 region has the DNA TGTGCCAGCAGCTTAACGGGCAGGGGAGAGCCCCAGCATTTT. Protein product: CASSLTGRGEPQHF.

Comments on this clone: The identical CDR3 is also encoded by other nucleotide sequences in the sample. The chain combines TRBV5-1 with TRBJ2-7; 12 bases line up with TRBD2. The CDR3 is 17 amino acids. J lost 3 bases, V lost 0 bases, and 7 bases had no gene match. Germline V gene data show CDR1 as SGHRS and CDR2 as YFSETQ. CDR3 loop: CASSLGPQTSGSYEQYF. DNA for the CDR3: TGCGCCAGCAGCTTGGGCCCTCAGACTAGCGGGAGCTACGAGCAGTACTTC.

The chain joins TRBV7-3 to TRBJ2-3; no reliable D call. V was clipped by 2 bases and J by 3 bases, with 6 bases between them. The CDR3 runs 13 residues. The germline gives CDR1 SGHTA, CDR2 FQGTGA. The CDR3 nucleotides read TGTGCCAGCAGCTTATTGCGGACAGATACGCAGTATTTT. Translated: CASSLLRTDTQYF.

The chain links TRBV11-2 to TRBJ1-2, with TRBD1 identical over 9 bases. J was trimmed by 3 bases and V by 0 bases; bases with no gene match: 5. The CDR3 runs 16 residues. CDR1 is SGHAT and CDR2 is FQNNGV in the germline V gene. The CDR3 DNA sequence: TGTGCCAGCAGCTTAGATGTGACAGGGGGTGACTATGGCTACACCTTC. This codes for CASSLDVTGGDYGYTF.

V usage is TRBV19 and J usage is TRBJ2-3; 9 nucleotides line up with TRBD1. CDR1 and CDR2 from the germline V gene are LNHDA and SQIVND (reference sequence). CDR3 size: 15 residues. The V gene end was trimmed by 5 bases and the J gene end by 2 bases; junction bases not matched to a gene: 5. The CDR3 DNA reads TGTGCCAGTAGTTCCGGGACAGGGCACACAGATACGCAGTATTTT. It yields the protein CASSSGTGHTDTQYF.

The gene calls are TRBV19 and TRBJ2-1, with 8 bases lining up with TRBD1. The V gene end was trimmed by 8 bases and the J gene end by 7 bases; junction bases not matched to a gene: 7. The CDR3 has 13 amino acids. Germline V gene data show CDR1 as LNHDA and CDR2 as SQIVND (reference sequence). Here the CDR3 DNA reads TGTGCCAGTGACACAGGGGGTGGGAATGAGCAGTTCTTC. Protein: CASDTGGGNEQFF.

The chain recombines TRBV18 with TRBJ1-2; unclear D gene. Trimming stripped 2 bases from V and 4 bases from J, with 11 bases between. CDR1 and CDR2 (germline): KGHSH, LQKENI. The CDR3 is made up of 14 amino acids. CDR3 sequence: CASSPNMGPYGYTF. CDR3 nucleotides: TGTGCCAGCTCACCAAATATGGGTCCCTATGGCTACACCTTC.

On this clone itself: It differs at one base from a far larger clone, so likely a read error. The chain joins TRBV19 to TRBJ2-5; D gene uncertain. The CDR3 loop spans 12 amino acids. The V end was cut by 5 bases, the J end by 5 bases, with 9 bases between. The germline gives CDR1 LNHDA, CDR2 SQIVND (reference sequence). CDR3 DNA sequence: TGTGCCAGTAGTGTAGGGCGGGAGACCCAGTACTTC. Amino acid sequence: CASSVGRETQYF.

The rearrangement links TRBV7-8 to TRBJ2-1; D perhaps matches TRBD2 (6 bases). Trimming shortened V by 1 base and J by 7 bases, and 8 bases separated the two germline ends. Germline CDR1 SGHVS, CDR2 FQNEAQ. CDR3 length: 13 residues. Here the CDR3 reads CASSLDRGNEQFF. The CDR3 DNA sequence: TGTGCCAGCAGCTTAGATCGGGGGAATGAGCAGTTCTTC.

This clone has at least ten counts. The chain combines TRBV5-4 with TRBJ2-2; D is undetermined. The CDR3 runs to 12 residues. V lost 4 bases, J lost 5 bases, and 6 bases lay in between. Germline lookup yields CDR1 SGHNT and CDR2 YYREEE (reference sequence). This CDR3 reads CASSGWTGELFF. The CDR3, as DNA: TGTGCCAGCAGCGGCTGGACCGGGGAGCTGTTTTTT.

The genes are TRBV6-5 and TRBJ1-3, with TRBD1 as a possible D gene (5 bases). Deletions cut 8 bases from V and 0 bases from J, with 11 bases between. From germline, CDR1 is MNHEY and CDR2 SVGAGI. The CDR3 extends over 14 amino acids. The CDR3 DNA sequence: TGTGCCAGCGGGGGATGGAGCTCTGGAAACACCATATATTTT. This gives the protein CASGGWSSGNTIYF.

This rearrangement joins TRBV6-6 to TRBJ2-1, with 7 bases aligning to TRBD2. The CDR3 spans 13 residues. V was clipped by 5 bases and J by 5 bases; unmatched bases: 3. From germline, CDR1 is MNHNY and CDR2 SVGAGI (reference sequence). CDR3 amino acids: CASSLAENNEQFF. The CDR3 coding sequence is TGTGCCAGCAGTCTAGCGGAGAACAATGAGCAGTTCTTC.

This chain links TRBV7-9 with TRBJ1-1; D remains unclear. V lost 3 bases, J lost 3 bases, and 11 bases lay in between. The germline gives CDR1 SEHNR, CDR2 FQNEAQ (reference sequence). This CDR3 contains 14 residues. CDR3 DNA: TGTGCCAGCAGCTTGGTTAATATGGACACTGAAGCTTTCTTT. It specifies CASSLVNMDTEAFF.

The chain uses TRBV5-1 and TRBJ2-7; D possibly corresponds to TRBD1 (6 bases). V was pared by 0 bases and J by 13 bases, with 14 bases between. Germline V gives CDR1 SGHRS, CDR2 YFSETQ. This CDR3 spans 12 amino acids. The CDR3 nucleotides are TGCGCCAGCAGCTTGGACGGGCAGGGGCCCTACTTC. Translated, it gives CASSLDGQGPYF.

V and J are TRBV6-5 and TRBJ1-3; D uncertain. V dropped 3 bases and J dropped 0 bases, with 6 bases sitting between them. Per germline, CDR1 MNHEY and CDR2 SVGAGI. The CDR3 is 14 amino acids. CDR3 coding DNA: TGTGCCAGCAGTTATGCTAGCTCTGGAAACACCATATATTTT. Its protein is CASSYASSGNTIYF.

V is TRBV7-3 and J is TRBJ2-6; 9 positions match TRBD2. V trimming: 4 bases; J trimming: 3 bases; junction bases outside the gene matches: 7. CDR1 SGHTA and CDR2 FQGTGA come from the germline V gene. This CDR3 region has 17 residues. The CDR3 is CASSSPGLALGANVLTF. The CDR3 region has the DNA TGTGCCAGCAGCTCCCCGGGACTAGCTCTTGGGGCCAACGTCCTGACTTTC. Using reference TRBV7-3 and TRBJ2-6 for the parts outside the CDR3, the full variable domain is GAGVSQTPSNKVTEKGKYVELRCDPISGHTALYWYRQSLGQGPEFLIYFQGTGAADDSGLPNDRFFAVRPEGSVSTLKIQRTERGDSAVYLCASSSPGLALGANVLTFGAGSRLTVL.

In this sample, this clone turned up a few times. The genes are TRBV19 and TRBJ1-3, with D unresolved. This CDR3 is 13 amino acids long. CDR1 and CDR2 from the germline V gene are LNHDA and SQIVND (reference sequence). Trimming cost V 11 bases and J 3 bases, with 14 bases left between them. The CDR3 bases are TGTGCCGGAAACAGAGTGCTTGGAAACACCATATATTTT. It codes for CAGNRVLGNTIYF.

The chain links TRBV5-1 to TRBJ2-1; D perhaps matches TRBD2 (6 bases). Germline CDR1 reads SGHRS; CDR2 reads YFSETQ. The V end lost 0 bases, the J end lost 7 bases, and 11 bases lay between the germline ends. The CDR3 consists of 14 residues. Here the CDR3 reads CASSLAAGRNEQFF. The CDR3 DNA is TGCGCCAGCAGCTTGGCAGCGGGCAGAAATGAGCAGTTCTTC.

V gene TRBV18 combines with J gene TRBJ2-7; D might be TRBD1 (5 bases). This CDR3 comprises 16 residues. Germline V CDR1 and CDR2: KGHSH, LQKENI. V was cut by 3 bases and J by 3 bases, with 18 bases left in between. CDR3 coding DNA: TGTGCCAGCTCACCCCTTAGGGCAGGGTCGGTCTACGAGCAGTACTTC. This codes for CASSPLRAGSVYEQYF.

The chain has TRBV13 and TRBJ2-7; 8 nucleotides agree with TRBD2. The germline CDR1 and CDR2 sequences are PRHDT and FYEKMQ (reference sequence). V lost 5 bases and J lost 5; bases outside the gene matches: 11. The CDR3 runs 15 residues. CDR3 coding DNA: TGTGCCAGCAGCGATAAAGTCCGGGAGGGACACGAGCAGTACTTC. Residues: CASSDKVREGHEQYF.

This rearrangement joins TRBV5-1 to TRBJ2-1; TRBD2 agrees at 13 bases. Per germline, CDR1 SGHRS and CDR2 YFSETQ. The CDR3 contains 17 residues. Trimming took 0 bases from V and 2 from J; bases not matched to a gene: 2. The CDR3 coding sequence is TGCGCCAGCAGCTTGGGGGGACTAGCGGGACCCTACAATGAGCAGTTCTTC. Its translation: CASSLGGLAGPYNEQFF.

The chain is built from TRBV7-3 and TRBJ1-1, with D possibly matching TRBD1 (5 bases). V was cut by 3 bases and J by 4 bases, with 12 bases left in between. CDR3 length: 14 residues. Germline values: CDR1 SGHTA, CDR2 FQGTGA. CDR3 region: CASSFGGRGTEAFF. CDR3 nucleotides: TGTGCCAGCAGCTTTGGGGGGAGAGGCACTGAAGCTTTCTTT.

This chain uses TRBV25-1 with TRBJ2-2; no reliable D call. The V and J ends lost 4 bases and 6 bases respectively, with 15 bases between them. There are 15 residues in the CDR3. The germline V gene encodes CDR1 MGHDK and CDR2 SYGVNS. CDR3 sequence (DNA): TGTGCCAGCAGTGCTAAATATAGCAGCCCCGGGGAGCTGTTTTTT. Protein sequence: CASSAKYSSPGELFF.

As to this clone: Mismatch with germline at one junction end may stem from a read error. The V gene is TRBV7-7, the J gene TRBJ1-3; D is perhaps TRBD1 (5 bases). CDR3 length: 18 residues. Germline CDR1 reads SSHAT; CDR2 reads FNYEAQ (reference sequence). The chain's CDR3 is CASSLAFGHGFSGNTIYF. The CDR3 nucleotides read TGTGCTAGCAGCTTAGCGTTCGGACACGGTTTCTCTGGAAACACCATATATTTT.

The chain employs TRBV6-6 and TRBJ2-3; tentatively, D is TRBD1 or TRBD2 (5 bases each). The CDR3 spans 14 residues. The V end was cut by 2 bases, the J end by 0 bases, with 6 bases between. Germline V gene lookup returns CDR1 MNHNY and CDR2 SVGAGI (reference sequence). As DNA, the CDR3 is TGTGCCAGCAGTTACCGGGACAGCACAGATACGCAGTATTTT. Residues: CASSYRDSTDTQYF.

The rearrangement links TRBV19 to TRBJ1-1; no reliable D call. The V and J ends lost 2 bases and 1 base respectively, with 8 bases between them. CDR3 length: 14 amino acids. Per the germline V gene, CDR1 is LNHDA and CDR2 is SQIVND (reference sequence). In DNA form, the CDR3 reads TGTGCCAGTAGTATATGGGCGGGGAACACTGAAGCTTTCTTT. It translates to CASSIWAGNTEAFF.

V gene TRBV5-1 combines with J gene TRBJ2-7; D is uncertain. Deletions cut 0 bases from V and 7 bases from J, with 14 bases between. The V gene's germline CDR1 is SGHRS and CDR2 YFSETQ. The CDR3 consists of 14 residues. Here the CDR3 reads CASSLEAPLWEQYF. CDR3 in DNA: TGCGCCAGCAGCTTGGAGGCTCCCCTCTGGGAGCAGTACTTC.

V and J are TRBV18 and TRBJ2-7; no definite D call. Trimming removed 2 bases from V and 0 bases from J, with 11 bases in between. CDR1 is KGHSH and CDR2 is LQKENI in the germline V gene. The CDR3 spans 15 residues. The DNA of the CDR3 is TGTGCCAGCTCACCAGGATTTCTGAGCTCCTACGAGCAGTACTTC. Translation gives CASSPGFLSSYEQYF.